This TCR beta chain is from a study of blood T cell repertoires in COVID-19. Study-level background: Samples of COVID-19 (acute and convalescent) were obtained from the United States, Italy and Spain.

The germline V and J ends were trimmed by 6 bases and 1 base, with 18 bases remaining between them. This CDR3 region has 16 residues. Germline V gene sequence: CDR1 SEHNR, CDR2 FQNEAQ (reference sequence). Source study methods: Reference gene primers were amplified, and this amplification served to estimate nucleated cell counts. The method was immunoSEQ multiplex PCR; TCRdb's version includes in-frame clones alone and lacks a portion of them. V and J calls and clone size are copied from that table; D and trimming were computed from the DNA. The table lists over 200,000 clones, 70% to 90% of them singletons. A few counts support this clone.

The chain employs TRBV7-9 and TRBJ1-1, with D perhaps matching TRBD1 (6 bases). The receptor comes from a woman between 18 and 29 years old who had recovered from COVID-19. Input material: peripheral blood. The CDR3 DNA is TGTGCCAGCAGTCGAGGGTTGAGCAGGGGGAACACTGAAGCTTTCTTT. Translating it yields CASSRGLSRGNTEAFF.